These 18 T cell receptor beta chains share one sample of origin, sequenced in a study of T-cell memory formation after mild COVID-19. TCRdb fed the 5' RACE reads into MiXCR, producing one record per CDR3 protein. Of about 110,000 distinct CDR3 sequences listed, around 12% were seen once; the top ten hold 27%. Sequenced material: PBMCs or a T cell subset sorted from them (not recorded which). The receptors stem from an adult woman who had mild COVID-19 (a few samples of this study predate the infection). Cell type and time point are not known.

The CDR3 loop reads CASSEGTSGIPTYNEQFF. The CDR3 nucleotides read TGCGCCAGCAGCGAGGGGACTAGCGGGATTCCCACCTACAATGAGCAGTTCTTC. The gene calls are TRBV5-1 and TRBJ2-1; 13 bases agree with TRBD2. This CDR3 comprises 18 residues. Trimming removed 4 bases from V and 2 bases from J; junction bases left unmatched: 9. The V gene's germline CDR1 is SGHRS and CDR2 YFSETQ.

This clonotype showed up just a few times. The chain combines TRBV7-9 with TRBJ2-5; D might be TRBD1 (5 bases). V dropped 5 bases and J dropped 7 bases, with 11 bases sitting between them. Germline assignment: CDR1 SEHNR and CDR2 FQNEAQ (reference sequence). The CDR3 contains 12 residues. This CDR3 reads CASSPPQGTQYF. The CDR3, as DNA: TGTGCCAGCAGCCCCCCCCAGGGGACCCAGTACTTC.

This chain uses TRBV10-3 with TRBJ2-1, with 8 bases aligning to TRBD2. The CDR3 length is 15 residues. The V gene end was trimmed by 8 bases and the J gene end by 7 bases; junction bases not matched to a gene: 13. Germline V CDR1 and CDR2: ENHRY, SYGVKD. The DNA of the CDR3 is TGTGCCATCTCAGGGCTTACTAGCGGTACAAATGAGCAGTTCTTC. It codes for CAISGLTSGTNEQFF.

This clonotype was observed a few times. The gene calls are TRBV7-9 and TRBJ1-1; D unresolved. V was trimmed by 3 bases and J by 4 bases, leaving 15 bases between them. The germline V gene encodes CDR1 SEHNR and CDR2 FQNEAQ (reference sequence). The CDR3 is 15 amino acids. CDR3 residues: CASSFSDGVGTEAFF. The CDR3 DNA reads TGTGCCAGCAGCTTTTCAGATGGGGTTGGCACTGAAGCTTTCTTT.

This clonotype was picked up a small number of times. The chain carries TRBV2 and TRBJ2-7; D is possibly TRBD2 (6 bases). The CDR3 is 14 amino acids. Germline V gene lookup returns CDR1 SNHLY and CDR2 FYNNEI. Trimming left V 0 bases short and J 3 bases short, with 9 bases between. The DNA of the CDR3 is TGTGCCAGCAGTGAAGCGGGAGGCATCTACGAGCAGTACTTC. It yields the protein CASSEAGGIYEQYF. The full variable domain, in which reference TRBV2 and TRBJ2-7 provide the parts outside the CDR3, is EPEVTQTPSHQVTQMGQEVILRCVPISNHLYFYWYRQILGQKVEFLVSFYNNEISEKSEIFDDQFSVERPDGSNFTLKIRSTKLEDSAMYFCASSEAGGIYEQYFGPGTRLTVT.

The rearrangement joins TRBV4-3 to TRBJ2-2; D remains unclear. Trimming took off 0 bases at V and 5 bases at J, with 10 bases between the two ends. Germline V gene data show CDR1 as LGHNA and CDR2 as YSLEER. This CDR3 has 15 amino acids. The CDR3 region is CASSQDTTWTGELFF. The DNA of the CDR3 is TGCGCCAGCAGCCAAGACACCACCTGGACCGGGGAGCTGTTTTTT.

The chain couples TRBV7-9 to TRBJ1-2, with 8 positions matching TRBD1. Germline V gene lookup returns CDR1 SEHNR and CDR2 FQNEAQ (reference sequence). Losses at the gene ends were 3 bases for V and 3 bases for J; bases not matched to a gene: 9. This CDR3 is 16 amino acids long. The CDR3 is CASSFSPGQGDYGYTF. The CDR3, as DNA: TGTGCCAGCAGCTTCTCTCCTGGACAGGGTGACTATGGCTACACCTTC.

The chain recombines TRBV15 with TRBJ2-7; the match to TRBD1 covers 7 bases. V lost 0 bases and J lost 0; bases outside the gene matches: 2. The germline V gene has CDR1 LNHNV and CDR2 YYDKDF (reference sequence). The CDR3 length is 15 residues. CDR3 sequence reads: CATSRDRDSSYEQYF. The CDR3 nucleotides are TGTGCCACCAGCAGAGATAGGGACAGCTCCTACGAGCAGTACTTC.

Only a few counts were recorded for this clonotype. V and J are TRBV4-3 and TRBJ1-3; D not certain. This CDR3 spans 17 amino acids. Germline V gene data show CDR1 as LGHNA and CDR2 as YSLEER. The V end lost 0 bases, the J end lost 0 bases, and 12 bases lay between the germline ends. The CDR3 sequence is CASSQDFGSFSGNTIYF. CDR3 nucleotides: TGCGCCAGCAGCCAAGATTTCGGCAGTTTCTCTGGAAACACCATATATTTT.

The chain uses TRBV7-2 and TRBJ2-7, with TRBD2 identical over 9 bases. The CDR3 has 14 amino acids. V trimming: 5 bases; J trimming: 4 bases; junction bases outside the gene matches: 6. CDR1 is SGHTA and CDR2 is FQGNSA in the germline V gene. CDR3 nucleotide sequence: TGTGCCAGCAGCAATAGCGGGAGAGGGTACGAGCAGTACTTC. Its translation: CASSNSGRGYEQYF.

This clonotype has more than one count but fewer than ten. This chain joins TRBV29-1 and TRBJ2-1; 11 nucleotides line up with TRBD2. The CDR3 loop spans 15 amino acids. Germline V CDR1 and CDR2: SQVTM, ANQGSEA. Trimming took 5 bases from V and 1 from J; bases not matched to a gene: 4. The CDR3 DNA reads as TGCAGCGTTTGTATAGCGGGAGGGTCCTACAATGAGCAGTTCTTC. Amino acids: CSVCIAGGSYNEQFF.

This clonotype has just a few counts. J is TRBJ1-1 and V is TRBV28; tentatively, D is TRBD1 (6 bases). The CDR3 contains 16 residues. V lost 3 bases and J 2 bases, leaving 16 bases between the germline ends. CDR1 is MDHEN and CDR2 is SYDVKM in the germline V gene. The CDR3 here is CASSLLRQGQNTEAFF. CDR3 nucleotide sequence: TGTGCCAGCAGTTTGTTGCGGCAGGGACAAAACACTGAAGCTTTCTTT.

This chain uses TRBV7-9 with TRBJ1-5; tentatively, D is TRBD1 (5 bases). The germline gives CDR1 SEHNR, CDR2 FQNEAQ (reference sequence). The CDR3 has 14 residues. V was shortened by 5 bases and J by 6 bases, with 14 bases between the two germline ends. The CDR3 region is CASSPLDRTQPQHF. Written as DNA, the CDR3 is TGTGCCAGCAGCCCCCTTGACAGAACTCAGCCCCAGCATTTT.

This clonotype was recorded many times. The V and J genes are TRBV20-1 and TRBJ2-3; TRBD2 matches at 8 bases. This CDR3 comprises 14 residues. Germline V CDR1 and CDR2: DFQATT, SNEGSKA (reference sequence). CDR3 nucleotides: TGCAGCCTAACAGCGGGAGTGGGCACAGATACGCAGTATTTT. Amino acids: CSLTAGVGTDTQYF.

This clonotype was observed a few times. This chain links TRBV20-1 with TRBJ2-5, with D tentatively TRBD1 or TRBD2 (5 bases each). The V end was cut by 0 bases, the J end by 5 bases, with 13 bases between. The CDR3 is 14 residues long. The germline CDR1 and CDR2 sequences are DFQATT and SNEGSKA (reference sequence). CDR3 sequence (DNA): TGCAGTGCTAGAGATGGGGCGGGTTCGGAGACCCAGTACTTC. This codes for CSARDGAGSETQYF.

This clonotype was found a few times. This chain joins TRBV20-1 and TRBJ1-2; D is ambiguous. The CDR3 length is 12 residues. CDR1 is DFQATT, CDR2 SNEGSKA, per germline (reference sequence). The germline V and J ends were trimmed by 7 bases and 6 bases, with 15 bases remaining between them. Here the CDR3 reads CSGVGDFDGYTF. The DNA for the CDR3 is TGCAGTGGCGTCGGAGATTTCGATGGCTACACCTTC.

This chain uses TRBV3-1 with TRBJ2-7, with D possibly being TRBD1 (7 bases). This CDR3 comprises 15 residues. V was pared by 1 base and J by 5 bases, with 15 bases between. Germline values: CDR1 LGHDT, CDR2 YNNKEL (reference sequence). The CDR3 loop reads CASSQGGGGQDEQYF. CDR3 sequence (DNA): TGTGCCAGCAGCCAAGGGGGAGGCGGACAGGACGAGCAGTACTTC.

This clonotype was seen a few times. The CDR3 nucleotides are TGTGCCAGCAGTCGGACTAGCTACGAGCAGTACTTC. This codes for CASSRTSYEQYF. V and J are TRBV12-3 or TRBV12-4 and TRBJ2-7; 7 bases match TRBD2. The V and J ends lost 5 bases and 3 bases, in that order; junction bases with no gene match: 1. This CDR3 has 12 amino acids.